This paragraph reports one TCR beta chain. In the original workflow: The assay estimated nucleated cells by amplifying reference gene primers. Generated by immunoSEQ multiplex PCR, the TCRdb table keeps only in-frame clones and is missing some. For V, J and clone size, that table is used; D and trimming come from the DNA. The sample shows about 80,000 clones, around 69% of them seen only once. The entry originates in a study of blood T cell repertoires in COVID-19. Across the whole study: COVID-19 samples collected from the United States, Italy and Spain covered acute and convalescent phases. The cDNA or gDNA used as material had been derived from T cells, B-cell-depleted T cells, or PBMCs.

The specimen sequenced was peripheral blood. The source of this sequence is a man aged 70-80 years with active or convalescent COVID-19.

The CDR3 is CASRPRTFRYGYTF. In nucleotides, the CDR3 is TGTGCCAGCAGACCTCGGACATTCCGCTATGGCTACACCTTC. This chain connects TRBV28 to TRBJ1-2, with D tentatively TRBD1 (5 bases). CDR3 size: 14 residues. Germline CDR1 MDHEN, CDR2 SYDVKM. Trimming cost V 6 bases and J 4 bases, with 15 bases left between them.